These 10 T cell receptor beta chains came from one sample sequenced in a study of neurological immune-mediated disorders (dated by TCRdb to between 2017 and 2020). The library was generated by 5' RACE. Sequencing instrument: Illumina HiSeq 2500. TCRdb reran the public reads through fastp at Q25 and MiXCR, keeping productive beta chains. Each record represents a unique CDR3 protein, reported with the most common genes and DNA among its rows. The sample yields about 79,000 distinct CDR3 sequences; around an eighth were counted once. Nearly 7% of the sample is taken by the ten largest. Material: PBMCs. Source of these receptors: a woman aged 50 to 65 in good health.

This clonotype was picked up many times. The chain uses TRBV5-1 and TRBJ2-1, with D perhaps matching TRBD1 or TRBD2 (5 bases each). CDR3 length: 11 residues. V lost 1 base to trimming and J lost 11 bases, with 7 bases between them. Germline loops: CDR1 SGHRS, CDR2 YFSETQ. CDR3 in amino acids: CASSLQGQQFF. As DNA, the CDR3 is TGCGCCAGCAGCTTGCAGGGACAGCAGTTCTTC. The complete variable domain, with remaining parts taken from reference TRBV5-1 and TRBJ2-1, reads KAGVTQTPRYLIKTRGQQVTLSCSPISGHRSVSWYQQTPGQGLQFLFEYFSETQRNKGNFPGRFSGRQFSNSRSEMNVSTLELGDSALYLCASSLQGQQFFGPGTRLTVL.

At least ten counts were recorded for this clonotype. The chain uses TRBV5-1 and TRBJ2-1; 7 bases are a match to TRBD2. The CDR3 loop spans 15 amino acids. The V gene's germline CDR1 is SGHRS and CDR2 YFSETQ. V lost 4 bases to trimming and J lost 2 bases; unmatched junction nucleotides: 6. This CDR3 is CASSPTGGPYNEQFF. The DNA for the CDR3 is TGCGCCAGCAGCCCCACGGGGGGACCCTACAATGAGCAGTTCTTC.

The sample holds many counts of this clonotype. V and J are TRBV11-3 and TRBJ2-1; 10 bases match TRBD2. Trimming at V came to 1 base and at J to 0 bases, leaving 6 bases not matched to a gene. CDR1 is SGHNT and CDR2 is YENEEA in the germline V gene. This CDR3 is 18 amino acids long. The CDR3 DNA is TGTGCCAGCAGCTTAGTGGCATCTAGCGGGAGCTCCTACAATGAGCAGTTCTTC. Encoded protein: CASSLVASSGSSYNEQFF.

In regard to this clonotype: A much larger clone lies one base from this, so it may be a read error. This chain joins TRBV10-3 and TRBJ2-7, with 10 bases that match TRBD1. The CDR3 covers 14 residues. Trimming removed 7 bases from V and 2 bases from J; junction bases left unmatched: 5. Germline V lookup: CDR1 ENHRY, CDR2 SYGVKD. DNA of the CDR3: TGTGCCATCATGGGGACAGGGGTTCCCTACGAGCAGTACTTC. It translates to CAIMGTGVPYEQYF.

The rearrangement links TRBV6-5 to TRBJ1-5, with D unresolved. CDR1 MNHEY and CDR2 SVGAGI come from the germline V gene. Trimming took off 9 bases at V and 2 bases at J, with 17 bases between the two ends. This CDR3 is built from 15 residues. The CDR3: CASRVVGRRNQPQHF. CDR3 bases: TGTGCCAGTAGGGTCGTTGGTCGGCGCAATCAGCCCCAGCATTTT.

In its sample, this clonotype was seen many times. The chain has TRBV7-6 and TRBJ2-3; D may be TRBD1 (6 bases). Germline CDR1 and CDR2: SGHVS and FNYEAQ. V dropped 6 bases and J dropped 1 base, with 11 bases sitting between them. The CDR3 contains 14 residues. The CDR3 bases are TGTGCCAGCAGGCCAGGGGACCGCACAGATACGCAGTATTTT. Its translation: CASRPGDRTDTQYF.

At least ten counts were recorded for this clonotype. This sequence joins TRBV12-3 or TRBV12-4 and TRBJ1-2; D may be TRBD1 (5 bases). This CDR3 has 15 amino acids. Deletions cut 7 bases from V and 3 bases from J, with 18 bases between. CDR3 in amino acids: CASTFPGLFDYGYTF. In DNA form, the CDR3 reads TGTGCCAGCACCTTCCCAGGGCTTTTCGACTATGGCTACACCTTC.

This clonotype came up many times. The rearrangement uses TRBV29-1 and TRBJ2-5, with 7 bases identical to TRBD1. Trimming cost V 8 bases and J 4 bases; bases outside gene matches: 7. The CDR3 runs 12 residues. Germline CDR1 is SQVTM and CDR2 is ANQGSEA. This CDR3 reads CSLGRQGETQYF. Written as DNA, the CDR3 is TGCAGCCTAGGCCGACAGGGAGAGACCCAGTACTTC.

Comments on this clonotype: The junction departs from germline at one end; a sequencing error may be responsible. This chain links TRBV20-1 with TRBJ2-7, with 7 positions matching TRBD1. CDR1 and CDR2 from the germline V gene are DFQATT and SNEGSKA (reference sequence). This CDR3 has 14 amino acids. The CDR3 sequence is CSTSKGTVAYEQYF. CDR3 sequence (DNA): TGCAGTACTAGTAAAGGGACAGTGGCCTACGAGCAGTACTTC.

This clonotype occurred many times. The chain has TRBV7-9 and TRBJ2-4; D is perhaps TRBD1 or TRBD2 (5 bases each). Trimming left V 5 bases short and J 7 bases short, with 18 bases between. CDR3 length: 15 amino acids. Germline lookup yields CDR1 SEHNR and CDR2 FQNEAQ (reference sequence). CDR3 bases: TGTGCCAGCAGCCCCGGGACGGCGTATAACAACATTCAGTACTTC. This sequence encodes CASSPGTAYNNIQYF.